This TCR beta chain was identified in a study of T cell responses to AZD1222 COVID-19 vaccine. Study context: Recipients boosted at about 4 weeks or about 12 weeks are pooled. The study's findings and limits: Nearly half of unique spike-specific TCRs reportedly avoided B.1.351 and B.1.1.7 mutated regions. Repertoire sampling occurred only after the peak T cell response. Clonal diversity was possibly underestimated; the donors were predominantly white British and more often female.

The CDR3 is made up of 12 amino acids. Between the trimmed V and J ends, which lost 4 bases and 12 bases, there was a span of 13 bases. Germline V CDR1 and CDR2: MNHEY, SVGEGT. Using immunoSEQ multiplex PCR, the repertoire was profiled, and TCRdb retains in-frame clones only, with some absent. Among roughly 110,000 clones, 75% to 90% were seen once, and the ten largest hold 3.5% to 4.5%. To note about this clone: Its antigen is currently unknown.

The chain employs TRBV6-2 or TRBV6-3 and TRBJ2-1, with D perhaps TRBD2 (6 bases). This receptor was identified in an adult in good health. Here the sequenced sample was peripheral blood, taken on day 0 of AZD1222 vaccination. This CDR3 reads CASSSGTSRQFF. Here the CDR3 DNA reads TGTGCCAGCAGTTCGGGGACTTCCAGGCAGTTCTTC.